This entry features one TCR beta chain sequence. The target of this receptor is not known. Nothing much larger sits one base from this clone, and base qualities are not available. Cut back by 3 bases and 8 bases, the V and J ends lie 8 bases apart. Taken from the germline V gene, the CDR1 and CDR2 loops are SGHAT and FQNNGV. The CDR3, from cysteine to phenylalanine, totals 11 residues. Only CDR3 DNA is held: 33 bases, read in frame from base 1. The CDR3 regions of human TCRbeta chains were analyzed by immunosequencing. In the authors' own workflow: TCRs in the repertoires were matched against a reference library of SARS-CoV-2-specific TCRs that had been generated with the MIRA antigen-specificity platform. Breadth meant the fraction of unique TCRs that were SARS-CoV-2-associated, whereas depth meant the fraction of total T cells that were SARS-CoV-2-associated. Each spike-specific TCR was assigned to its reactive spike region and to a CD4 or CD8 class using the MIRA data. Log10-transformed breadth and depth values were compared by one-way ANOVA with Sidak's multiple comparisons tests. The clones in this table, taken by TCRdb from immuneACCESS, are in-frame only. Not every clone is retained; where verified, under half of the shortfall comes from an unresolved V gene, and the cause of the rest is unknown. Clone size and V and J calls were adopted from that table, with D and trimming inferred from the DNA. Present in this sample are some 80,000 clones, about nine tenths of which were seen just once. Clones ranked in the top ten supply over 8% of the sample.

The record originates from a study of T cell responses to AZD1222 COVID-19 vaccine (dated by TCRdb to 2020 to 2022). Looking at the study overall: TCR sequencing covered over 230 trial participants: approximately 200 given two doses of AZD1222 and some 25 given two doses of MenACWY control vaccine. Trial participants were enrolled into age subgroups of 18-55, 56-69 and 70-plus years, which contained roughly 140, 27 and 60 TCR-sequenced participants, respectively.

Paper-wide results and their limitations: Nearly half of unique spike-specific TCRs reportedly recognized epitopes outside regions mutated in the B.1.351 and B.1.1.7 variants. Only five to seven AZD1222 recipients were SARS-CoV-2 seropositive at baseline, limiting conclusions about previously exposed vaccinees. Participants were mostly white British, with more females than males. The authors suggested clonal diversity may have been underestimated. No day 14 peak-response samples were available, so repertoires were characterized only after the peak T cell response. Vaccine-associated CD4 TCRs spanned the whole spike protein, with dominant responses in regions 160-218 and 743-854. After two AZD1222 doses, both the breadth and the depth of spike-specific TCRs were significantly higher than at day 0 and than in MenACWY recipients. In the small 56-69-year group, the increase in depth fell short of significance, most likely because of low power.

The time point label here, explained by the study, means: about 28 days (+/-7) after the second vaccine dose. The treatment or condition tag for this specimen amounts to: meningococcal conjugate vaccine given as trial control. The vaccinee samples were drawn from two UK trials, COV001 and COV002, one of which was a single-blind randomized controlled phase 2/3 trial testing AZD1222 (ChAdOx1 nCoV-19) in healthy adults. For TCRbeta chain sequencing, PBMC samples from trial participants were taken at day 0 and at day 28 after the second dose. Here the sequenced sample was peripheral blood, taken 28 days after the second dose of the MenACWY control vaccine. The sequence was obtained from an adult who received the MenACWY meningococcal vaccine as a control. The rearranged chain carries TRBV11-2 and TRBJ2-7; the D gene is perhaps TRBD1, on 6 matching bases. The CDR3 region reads CASSFGGKQYF. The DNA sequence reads TGTGCCAGCAGCTTTGGGGGCAAGCAGTACTTC.